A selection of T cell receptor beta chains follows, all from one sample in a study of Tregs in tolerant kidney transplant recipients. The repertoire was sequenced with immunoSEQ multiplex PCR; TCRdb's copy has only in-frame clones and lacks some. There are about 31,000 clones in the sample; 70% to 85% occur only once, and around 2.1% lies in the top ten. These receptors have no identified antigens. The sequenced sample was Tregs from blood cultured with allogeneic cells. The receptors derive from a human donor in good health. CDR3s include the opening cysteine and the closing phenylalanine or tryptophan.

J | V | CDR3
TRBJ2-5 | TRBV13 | CASSAYNRQETQYF
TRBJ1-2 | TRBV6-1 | CASSGFRDPPTF
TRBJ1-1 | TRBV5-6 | CASSLLGNLDTEAFF
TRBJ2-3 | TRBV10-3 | CAIKRTSGGSDTQYF
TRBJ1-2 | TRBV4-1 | CASSRDNGYTF
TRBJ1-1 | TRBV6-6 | CASSYSEFVRPEAFF
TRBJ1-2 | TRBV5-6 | CASSLYPGQSNYGYTF
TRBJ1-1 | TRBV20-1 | CSATADTEAFF
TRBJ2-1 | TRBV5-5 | CASSLGVTSYNEQFF
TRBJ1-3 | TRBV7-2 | CASSFGSSGNTIYF
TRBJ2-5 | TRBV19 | CASSSGRVGETQYF
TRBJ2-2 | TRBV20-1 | CSAPNTGELFF
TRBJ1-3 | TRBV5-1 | CASSFHQQDTGNTIYF
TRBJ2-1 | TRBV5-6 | CASSLGVGSSYNEQFF
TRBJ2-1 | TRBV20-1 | CSAGGTAQFF
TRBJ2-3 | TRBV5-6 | CASSDVGGDTQYF
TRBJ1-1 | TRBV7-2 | CASSADPRGHGEAFF
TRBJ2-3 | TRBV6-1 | CASSEARGGRWTDTQYF
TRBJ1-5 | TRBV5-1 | CASSYTGEGQPQHF
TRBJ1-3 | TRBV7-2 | CASSQNRGNTIYF
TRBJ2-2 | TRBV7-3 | CASSLHPRGITGELFF
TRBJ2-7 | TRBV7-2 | CASSLFRGEQYF
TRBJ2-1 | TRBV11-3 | CASSPTRGEQFF
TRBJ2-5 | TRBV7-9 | CASSVTPGVQETQYF
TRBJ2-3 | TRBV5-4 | CASNMRDRGDTQYF
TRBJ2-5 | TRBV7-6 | CASSLILGETQYF
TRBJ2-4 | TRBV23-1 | CASSQSWEGMINIQYF
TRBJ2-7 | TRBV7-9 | CASSLGGYNEQYF
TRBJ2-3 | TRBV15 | CATSRETGGRAGGRRDTQYF
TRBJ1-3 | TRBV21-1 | CASSKPGQGGGNTIYF